These T cell receptor beta chains were read from a single sample in a study of synovial regulatory T cells in juvenile arthritis. TCRdb's copy holds only in-frame clones and misses some; the assay was immunoSEQ multiplex PCR. In all, the sample yields about 2,500 clones. Sequenced input: Treg cells from the synovium. All receptors come from a donor aged 2-35 years with juvenile idiopathic arthritis. Both conserved end residues are part of each CDR3. Clone size is given as once, few or many counts, or a class when the clone is expanded.

V gene	clone size	CDR3 length	J gene	CDR3 protein
TRBV6-1	medium-sized	12	TRBJ1-2	CASSEQNYGYTF
TRBV6-1	medium-sized	16	TRBJ2-3	CASSELYRGRADTQYF
TRBV7-9	medium-sized	17	TRBJ2-1	CASSLGTSGRAYNEQFF
TRBV5-1	medium-sized	15	TRBJ2-1	CASSSGTSGRIEQFF
TRBV5-1	medium-sized	12	TRBJ1-3	CASSLSGNTIYF
TRBV4-1	medium-sized	16	TRBJ2-1	CASSQGRAGAQGEQFF
TRBV19	medium-sized	14	TRBJ2-2	CASEREVDTGELFF
TRBV9	medium-sized	15	TRBJ2-7	CASSVGEYRSYEQYF
TRBV27	medium-sized	21	TRBJ2-2	CASSLFYGGLWTSGGTGELFF
TRBV5-1	medium-sized	16	TRBJ2-2	CASSLAGGGNTGELFF
TRBV29-1	medium-sized	12	TRBJ2-7	CSGGTSTSEQYF
TRBV25-1	medium-sized	18	TRBJ2-1	CASSELVGGWAPPSEQFF
TRBV2	medium-sized	14	TRBJ2-7	CASDWTVDTYEQYF
TRBV29-1	medium-sized	14	TRBJ2-3	CSAKGTVSTDTQYF
TRBV15	medium-sized	13	TRBJ1-1	CATRTRADTEAFF
TRBV30	medium-sized	15	TRBJ1-6	CAWNPGVPRNSPLHF
TRBV29-1	medium-sized	15	TRBJ2-7	CSVGWEARTTGEQYF
TRBV23-1	medium-sized	15	TRBJ2-1	CASSRTSGSYNEQFF
TRBV7-2	medium-sized	14	TRBJ2-5	CASSFWPYQETQYF
TRBV5-6	medium-sized	13	TRBJ2-3	CASRRGGMDTQYF
TRBV10-3	medium-sized	16	TRBJ2-1	CAISRSDWGSYNEQFF
TRBV27	medium-sized	12	TRBJ2-7	CASSLGGDEQYF
TRBV4-2	medium-sized	14	TRBJ1-2	CASSQDGRMLLSTF
TRBV6-5	medium-sized	15	TRBJ1-6	CASALSEAYNSPLHF
TRBV6-1	medium-sized	13	TRBJ2-4	CASSGAQGNIQYF
TRBV5-1	medium-sized	14	TRBJ2-2	CASSTGQDTGELFF
TRBV5-6	medium-sized	12	TRBJ2-3	CASSRDTDTQYF
TRBV9	medium-sized	13	TRBJ2-2	CASSVAPNGELFF
TRBV10-3	medium-sized	15	TRBJ2-2	CAIKGLAGATGELFF
TRBV14	medium-sized	17	TRBJ2-5	CASSQPRGTGGGETQYF
TRBV27	medium-sized	14	TRBJ1-2	CASSFDRGNYGYTF
TRBV9	medium-sized	16	TRBJ2-1	CASSSSLPGAYNEQFF
TRBV2	medium-sized	15	TRBJ1-1	CASRKGQSMNTEAFF
TRBV7-9	medium-sized	12	TRBJ1-1	CASSLDHTEAFF
TRBV7-2	medium-sized	14	TRBJ1-5	CASSLESGFLPQHF
TRBV7-2	medium-sized	12	TRBJ2-7	CASSFNRAEQYF